The entry below describes one TCR beta chain. There are a few counts of this clone. Its antigen is unknown. Per-base qualities were not stored, and no clone one base away is much larger. The sample originates from a study of cytomegalovirus exposure and HLA in healthy donors (dated by TCRdb to 2016 to 2017). About the study as a whole: According to an earlier analysis of several hundred of the donors, 150 million to 200 million T cells yielded over 90 million unique TCR beta sequences and approximately 300 Gb of sequence data. An early release that covered about 640 HLA-typed donors contained approximately 300 gigabases of sequencing data and roughly 84 million unique TCR sequences. Of the approximately 400 genotyped donors, around 81% fell in the genetic ancestry cluster associated with self-reported Caucasian donors. The aim of the study was to test whether cataloging public T cell receptors could identify signatures of past pathogen exposure. The study profiled the T cell repertoires of about 720 subjects by immunosequencing and related them to cytomegalovirus serostatus. Along with the approximately 650-subject first cohort, a separate validation cohort of over 90 different subjects was used. To predict cytomegalovirus infection status, the study brought together high-throughput TCR immunosequencing, statistical association of individual TCRs with disease status, and machine learning. In a later analysis, previously published TCR beta repertoires from several hundred donors were re-analyzed and high-resolution HLA genotyping was added so that TCR occurrence patterns could be studied. Rather than drawing on any new phenotypic data, the later analysis identified candidate immune exposures from TCR beta sequences and the way those sequences occurred across donors. An earlier analysis of several hundred of the donors used high-throughput TCR beta sequencing to judge whether each TCR beta V gene segment behaved as functional or pseudogenic. Donor age, sex, ethnicity and CMV serostatus were compiled alongside the repertoire data. A later genetic analysis used genome-wide SNP genotypes for about three fifths of the 666 donors, treating that subset as a discovery cohort. Every repertoire in the discovery cohort had been generated on one and the same sequencing platform. Class I and class II HLA loci were covered by the typing at four-digit resolution. The number of donors typed differed by locus, with 629-630 for A, B, C, DRB1 and DQB1, roughly 520 for DQA1, 606 for DPA1, and some 440 for DPB1. A handful of DR-DQ haplotypes were treated as single units for association and clustering because of strong linkage in the cohort. Among around 400 genotyped donors of the cohort, an average of approximately 230,000 unique TCR beta nucleotide sequences were sequenced per donor, around a sixth of them non-productive.

From the cysteine through the phenylalanine, the CDR3 covers 17 amino acids. Just CDR3 DNA is preserved here, 51 bases in frame from base 1. V was cut back by 5 bases and J by 1 base, leaving a gap of 20 bases between them. For CDR1 and CDR2, the germline V gene (reference sequence) lists SEHNR and FQNEAQ. General conclusions and limits of the study: The 87-base-pair reads could not distinguish some IMGT-functional V segments, including TRBV6-2 and TRBV6-3, so those segments were excluded. According to the authors, the approach could potentially be generalized to other disease states and immunological phenotypes. In a later analysis, several top co-occurrence clusters were reported to appear linked to parvovirus B19, influenza, CMV and Epstein-Barr virus. In a later analysis, most CMV-associated TCR beta chains were found to appear HLA-restricted, with HLA associations seemingly driven largely by CMV exposure. Roughly uniform sequencing depth across donors was assumed in presence/absence analyses, although this assumption may not hold. A further reported finding was that TCR beta sequences accurately predicted the HLA-A and HLA-B alleles for most subjects in the first cohort. V-gene and J-gene trimming of TCR beta chains was associated with a missense DCLRE1C variant in a later genetic analysis, and the association was replicated in an independent cohort. Because HLA typing was unavailable for some donors at each locus, only the typed subset was used in association tests. The classifier was reported to diagnose cytomegalovirus status with high specificity and sensitivity in both the original cohort and the validation cohort. Specific HLA alleles were associated with 15,000 to 20,000 TCR beta sequences at a false discovery rate of 0.05 in a later analysis. When HLA alleles, especially DR and DQ, strongly co-occurred, TCR associations were difficult to assign to individual alleles. In a later analysis, the rate of TCR association differed among HLA loci, with DRB1 alleles having the most associated TCRs and HLA-C alleles having the fewest. In a later genetic analysis, fewer N-insertions in productive TCRs were reported among donors in an Asian-associated ancestry cluster than the roughly 640-donor mean. The only immune exposure information available for the cohort was CMV serostatus. In vitro tests confirmed that three of the cytomegalovirus-associated TCR beta chains recognize cytomegalovirus antigens. Because counts were too low, roughly 16 rarely observed V segments, including chromosome 9 orphons, were excluded from the earlier analysis of 500 to 700 of the donors. Correlated functional status among segregating V segments might reflect linkage disequilibrium, but an unknown experimental factor could not be ruled out. This cohort had only TCR beta chains sequenced, and the lack of alpha or paired-chain data limited which features could be detected. An earlier analysis of approximately 570 of the donors showed that most TCR beta V segments appeared in productive rearrangements either about 87% or about 30% of the time, which broadly matched IMGT annotations. The study listed 150 to 200 TCR beta chains as associated with cytomegalovirus. While some public TCRs were present in many individuals, most TCR sequences turned up only very rarely across donors. In a later analysis, HLA-associated TCR beta chains showed more clonal expansion and lower generation probabilities than non-associated chains that were equally common. The sequencing pipeline was judged likely to have produced a cluster of highly shared sequence variants as a technical artifact.

The receptor library was made with the immunoSEQ multiplex PCR assay. The multiplex PCR relied on a mix of 60 forward primers for TCR Vbeta segments and 13 reverse primers for TCR Jbeta segments. The CDR3 region of rearranged TCR beta genes was amplified from genomic DNA with a multiplex PCR assay. On the Illumina HiSeq System, the amplified TCR beta libraries were sequenced as 87-base-pair reads. For the original study's pipeline: In a later analysis, tens of millions of unique TCR beta chains were counted across the roughly 610 repertoires, and roughly 11 million of these chains were shared by at least two donors. To remove PCR and sequencing errors, raw reads were error-corrected and collapsed into unique sequences using a nearest-neighbor algorithm that merged closely related sequences. V, D and J gene segments were assigned by aligning CDR3 sequences to IMGT reference sequences. Each retained sequence needed at least a six-nucleotide match to both a V gene segment and a J gene segment. Rearrangements were called productive when the CDR3 lacked stop codons and stayed in frame with V and J; all others were non-productive. CDR3 was defined according to IMGT convention as the region running from the second conserved V-encoded cysteine to the conserved J-encoded phenylalanine. The earlier analysis of about 570 of the donors excluded any sequence lacking an unambiguous match to a single V gene segment. An earlier analysis of about 600 of the donors called V segments functional above 56.7% productive rearrangements and segregating when the between-donor standard deviation exceeded 5%. A statistical classification framework was developed to diagnose cytomegalovirus status using the catalog of TCR beta chain sequences. In a later analysis, V and J genes were assigned by comparing TCR nucleotide sequences against IMGT/GENE-DB human TR gene sequences. Using the TCRdist pipeline, a later analysis assigned CDR3 sequences along with most-parsimonious VDJ recombination scenarios. A later analysis defined each TCR beta chain by its CDR3 amino acid sequence plus V-gene family, and excluded reads lacking a unique V-gene family. A later analysis removed roughly 590 highly shared, low-generation-probability nucleotide sequences to deal with suspected cross-contamination and a sequencing artifact. A later analysis calculated a clonal expansion index for each public chain from normalized within-repertoire ranks of inferred template counts. Generation probabilities in a later analysis came from a VDJ recombination model fitted to out-of-frame rearrangements, and those results were checked against IGoR. In a later analysis, hypergeometric tests were used to score TCR-TCR, TCR-HLA and TCR-CMV co-occurrence, with a repertoire-size bias correction applied to TCR pairs. False discovery rates were estimated in a later analysis by permuting HLA or CMV assignments 20 times. A later analysis grouped co-occurring TCRs with DBSCAN, adding TCRdist sequence similarity when clustering within HLA-allele-positive subsets. Repertoires with fewer than 30,000 or more than 120,000 public chains were left out of co-occurrence clustering, as were four to six repertoires with anomalous nucleotide sharing. The clones in this table, taken by TCRdb from immuneACCESS, are in-frame only. Not every clone is retained; where verified, under half of the shortfall comes from an unresolved V gene, and the cause of the rest is unknown. The V and J calls and clone size come from that table; D and trimming were worked out from the DNA. The sample table records fewer than 200,000 clones; approximately 71% of these occur just once. About 1.3% of the sample lies in the top ten.

The cohort consisted of 670 or so healthy bone marrow donors. At the time of sampling, every cohort member was nominally healthy, though immune exposures that went unrecorded were likely present. The donor was CMV seronegative and was included in the group of 352 seronegative cohort members. Every donor gave a peripheral blood sample, and the peripheral blood mononuclear cells from that sample were used for TCR beta sequencing. The Qiagen DNeasy Blood Extraction Kit was used to extract genomic DNA from the blood cell samples. The rearrangement combines TRBV7-9 with TRBJ1-1; TRBD1 is a possible D gene, resting on 6 matching bases. The TCR sequence derives from a man between 50 and 59 years old in good health and CMV-seronegative. The sample taken for sequencing was PBMCs. The CDR3 protein is CASSRTSTGQKNTEAFF. The bases read TGTGCCAGCAGCCGAACCTCAACCGGACAGAAGAACACTGAAGCTTTCTTT.